The clone carrying this T cell receptor beta chain appeared many times. Its matching antigen is unknown. Germline V CDR1 and CDR2: LGHDT, YNNKEL (reference sequence). The ends were cut back, 4 bases at V and 1 base at J, with 7 bases in the middle. CDR3 length: 13 residues. This specimen belongs to a study of early T cells in non-severe SARS-CoV-2 infection. Across the whole study: Sequencing targeted bulk RNA from unsorted whole blood, leaving chains unpaired.

Attachment of unique molecular identifiers was made to individual cDNA molecules. TCRdb reprocessed the 5' RACE reads with MiXCR, giving one entry per CDR3 protein. The sample has tens of thousands of distinct CDR3 sequences; around 13% are singletons. Study-wide results and limits: VDJdb-based matching was biased toward anti-spike CD8 responses and missed private and CD4 specificities.

This chain connects TRBV3-1 to TRBJ1-1, with unresolved D. The input for sequencing was whole blood, taken at baseline. This clonotype was obtained from an adult who was a healthcare worker with PCR-confirmed SARS-CoV-2 infection or an uninfected control (not recorded which). The donor label of this sample is uncertain. The CDR3 nucleotides read TGTGCCAGCAGCCTAAGCGAGAACACTGAAGCTTTCTTT. Translating gives CASSLSENTEAFF. The whole variable domain, filled in from reference TRBV3-1 and TRBJ1-1, reads DTAVSQTPKYLVTQMGNDKSIKCEQNLGHDTMYWYKQDSKKFLKIMFSYNNKELIINETVPNRFSPKSPDKAHLNLHINSLELGDSAVYFCASSLSENTEAFFGQGTRLTVV.